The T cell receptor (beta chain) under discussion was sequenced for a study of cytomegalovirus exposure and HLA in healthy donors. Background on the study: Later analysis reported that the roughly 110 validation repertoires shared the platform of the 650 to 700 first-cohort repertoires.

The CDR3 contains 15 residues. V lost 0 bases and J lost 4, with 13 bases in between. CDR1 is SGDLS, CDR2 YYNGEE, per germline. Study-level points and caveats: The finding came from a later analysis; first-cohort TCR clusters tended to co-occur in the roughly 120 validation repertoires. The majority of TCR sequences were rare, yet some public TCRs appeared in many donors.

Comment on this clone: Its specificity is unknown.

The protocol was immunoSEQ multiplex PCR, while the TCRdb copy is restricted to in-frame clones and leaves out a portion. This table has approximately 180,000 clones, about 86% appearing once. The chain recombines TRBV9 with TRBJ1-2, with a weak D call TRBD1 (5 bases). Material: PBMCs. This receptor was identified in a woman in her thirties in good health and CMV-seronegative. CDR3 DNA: TGTGCCAGCAGCGTAGATCTGACAGCGACCTATGGCTACACCTTC. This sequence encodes CASSVDLTATYGYTF.